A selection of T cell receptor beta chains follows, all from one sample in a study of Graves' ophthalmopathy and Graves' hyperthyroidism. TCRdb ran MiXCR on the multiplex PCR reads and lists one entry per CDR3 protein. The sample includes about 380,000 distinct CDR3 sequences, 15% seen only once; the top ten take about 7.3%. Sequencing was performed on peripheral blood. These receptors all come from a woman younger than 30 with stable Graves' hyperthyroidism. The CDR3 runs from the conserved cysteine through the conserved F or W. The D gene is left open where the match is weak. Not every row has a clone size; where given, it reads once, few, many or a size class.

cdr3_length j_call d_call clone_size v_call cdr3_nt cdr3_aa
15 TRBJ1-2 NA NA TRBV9 TGTGCCAGCAGCACCCAGGAGACAGGATGGGAGGGCTACACCTTC CASSTQETGWEGYTF
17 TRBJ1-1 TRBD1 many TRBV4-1 TGCGCCAGCAGCCAATTGCGAACAGGGGTCGTGAACACTGAAGCTTTCTTT CASSQLRTGVVNTEAFF
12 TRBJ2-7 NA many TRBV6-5 TGTGCCAGCAGTTACGGGAATTCTTTGTGGTACTTC CASSYGNSLWYF
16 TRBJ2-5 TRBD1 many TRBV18 TGTGCCAGCTCACCAGAGGGACAGGGGGAATCGGAGACCCAGTACTTC CASSPEGQGESETQYF
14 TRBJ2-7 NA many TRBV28 TGTGCCAGCAGTCGGCGCGGGACGGATGAAGAGCAGTACTTC CASSRRGTDEEQYF
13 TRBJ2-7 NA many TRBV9 TGTGCCAGCAGCGCGATGCCCCTCGACGAGCAGTACTTC CASSAMPLDEQYF
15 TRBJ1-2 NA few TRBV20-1 TGCAGTGCTAGAGATTTAAAGGGGTCCTGGGATGGCTACACCTTC CSARDLKGSWDGYTF
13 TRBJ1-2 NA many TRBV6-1 TGTGCCAGCAGTGACGACGGATTTTATGGCTACACCTTC CASSDDGFYGYTF
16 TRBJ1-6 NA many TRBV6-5 TGTGCCAGCAGTTACTCGATGGTGGGGGTGGTTTCACCCCTCCACTTT CASSYSMVGVVSPLHF
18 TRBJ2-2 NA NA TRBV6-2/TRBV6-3 TGTGCCAGCAGCTTTAAACAGGGGCAAGCGGGACCGGCCGGGGAGCTGTTTTTT CASSFKQGQAGPAGELFF
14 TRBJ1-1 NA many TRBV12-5 TGTGCTAGTGGTTTGGCGGGTGGGAACACTGAAGCTTTCTTT CASGLAGGNTEAFF
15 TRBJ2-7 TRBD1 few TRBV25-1 TGTGCCAGCAGTGGGACAGGGGGGGTCTCCTACGAGCAGTACTTC CASSGTGGVSYEQYF
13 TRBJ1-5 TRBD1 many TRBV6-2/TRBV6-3 TGTGCCAGCAGTTCGCGGGACAGGCAGCCCCAGCATTTT CASSSRDRQPQHF
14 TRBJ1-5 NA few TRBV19 TGTGCCAGTAGTACACCACAGGGCAATCAGCCCCAGCATTTT CASSTPQGNQPQHF
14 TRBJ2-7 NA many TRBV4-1 TGCGCCAGCAGCCAAGAAGGAGGCTTATACGAGCAGTACTTC CASSQEGGLYEQYF
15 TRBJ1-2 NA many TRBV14 TGTGCCAGCAGCCAAGAATCGCGAGTGGACTATGGCTACACCTTC CASSQESRVDYGYTF
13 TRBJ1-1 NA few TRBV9 TGTGCCAGCAGCGAGGACCTGAACACTGAAGCTTTCTTT CASSEDLNTEAFF
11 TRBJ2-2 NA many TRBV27 TGTGCCAGCAAATTTGCCGGGGAGCTGTTTTTT CASKFAGELFF
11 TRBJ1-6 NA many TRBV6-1 TGTGCCAGCAGCCTGGAGGGCCCCCTCCACTTT CASSLEGPLHF
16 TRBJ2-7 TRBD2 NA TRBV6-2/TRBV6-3 TGTGCCAGCAGCCACGGGGGAGGGACCCTCGCCTACGAGCAGTACTTC CASSHGGGTLAYEQYF
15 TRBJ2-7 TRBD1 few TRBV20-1 TGCAGTGTAGAAGACAGGGGAAGTAATAGTGGAGAGCAGTACTTC CSVEDRGSNSGEQYF
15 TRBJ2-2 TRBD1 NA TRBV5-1 TGCGCCAGCAGCGAAGGACAGGGGGGCACCGGGGAGCTGTTTTTT CASSEGQGGTGELFF
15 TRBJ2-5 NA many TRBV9 TGTGCCAGCAGCGTAGGTCCAAGTAGGCAAGAGACCCAGTACTTC CASSVGPSRQETQYF
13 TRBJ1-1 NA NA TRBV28 TGTGCCAGCAGACCTACATTGAACACTGAAGCTTTCTTT CASRPTLNTEAFF
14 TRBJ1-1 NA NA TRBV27 TGTGCCAGCAGCTCGCTCAAAATGAACACTGAAGCTTTCTTT CASSSLKMNTEAFF
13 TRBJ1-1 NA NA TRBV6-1 TGTGCCAGCATCGGAGGACACCCTCGTGAGGCTTTCTTT CASIGGHPREAFF
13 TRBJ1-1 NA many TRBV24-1 TGTGCCACCACCGAAACTGGGGGCACTGAAGCTTTCTTT CATTETGGTEAFF
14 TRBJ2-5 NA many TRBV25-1 TGTGCCAGCAGTGAATACGACCAGAAAGAGACCCAGTACTTC CASSEYDQKETQYF
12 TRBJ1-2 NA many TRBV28 TGTGCCAGCAGTTCCGTACGAGCGGGCTACACCTTC CASSSVRAGYTF
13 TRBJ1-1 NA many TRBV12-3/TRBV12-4 TGTGCCAGCAGTTCCCGTTGGACCGGTGGGGCTTTCTTT CASSSRWTGGAFF
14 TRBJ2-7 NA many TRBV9 TGTGCCAGCAGCGTATCGGGCCAGCCCTACGAGCAGTACTTC CASSVSGQPYEQYF
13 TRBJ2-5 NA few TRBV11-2 TGTGCCAGCAGCACAGTCTCAGGGGAGGCCCAGTACTTC CASSTVSGEAQYF
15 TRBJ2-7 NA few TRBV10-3 TGTGCCATCAGTGAGTCAACGGCAGGACCCTACGAGCAGTACTTC CAISESTAGPYEQYF
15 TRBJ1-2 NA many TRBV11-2 TGTGCCAGCAGCCCAGACCTCACAGGGATGCGAGGCTACACCTTC CASSPDLTGMRGYTF
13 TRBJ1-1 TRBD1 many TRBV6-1 TGTGCCAGCAGTGAGGGACAGGGATTCCAAGCTTTCTTT CASSEGQGFQAFF
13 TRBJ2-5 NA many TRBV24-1 TGTGCCACCAGTGAGGCGTTTACCGAGACCCAGTACTTC CATSEAFTETQYF
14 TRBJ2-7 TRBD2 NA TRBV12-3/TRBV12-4 TGTGCCAGCACACCCAGCGGGGGCCCCTACGAGCAGTACTTC CASTPSGGPYEQYF
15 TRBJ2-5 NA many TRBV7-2 TGTGCCAGCAGCGCCGAGGTACGGTACCAAGAGACCCAGTACTTC CASSAEVRYQETQYF
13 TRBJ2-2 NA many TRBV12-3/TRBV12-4 TGTGCCAGCAGTTTGCGAAACACCGGGGAGCTGTTTTTT CASSLRNTGELFF
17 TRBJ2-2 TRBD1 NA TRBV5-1 TGCGCCAGCAGCTTGGGTCCCAGGGGGCGAACCACCGGGGAGCTGTTTTTT CASSLGPRGRTTGELFF